A selection of T cell receptor beta chains follows, all from one sample in a study of T cell responses to AZD1222 COVID-19 vaccine. Method: immunoSEQ multiplex PCR; TCRdb's copy keeps in-frame clones and lacks some. This sample has 140,000 or so clones, with 85% to 90% found just once. The sequencing used peripheral blood, collected 28 days after the second AZD1222 dose. These receptors all stem from an adult who received the AZD1222 COVID-19 vaccine. CDR3s include the opening cysteine and the closing phenylalanine or tryptophan.

cdr3_length j_call v_call cdr3_aa
16 TRBJ2-7 TRBV24-1 CATSDTGTSTPYEQYF
15 TRBJ1-1 TRBV5-1 CASSLGGGGRGEAFF
15 TRBJ2-1 TRBV5-5 CASSLDLAGANEQFF
16 TRBJ1-6 TRBV15 CATSRDLGQVYSPLHF
13 TRBJ2-1 TRBV28 CASVESSYNEQFF
16 TRBJ2-2 TRBV5-4 CASSGTGRLNTGELFF
16 TRBJ2-1 TRBV14 CASSPQGAPIYNEQFF
14 TRBJ2-5 TRBV10-1 CASSEAGAQETQYF
12 TRBJ1-1 TRBV29-1 CSVQSAGWEAFF
14 TRBJ2-5 TRBV2 CASRETGGQETQYF
14 TRBJ1-3 TRBV5-1 CASSWGTDGNTIYF
14 TRBJ1-1 TRBV6-6 CASSYSGPYTEAFF
18 TRBJ1-5 TRBV28 CASSLRDKGPYSNQPQHF
13 TRBJ1-5 TRBV28 CASNQGSGQPQHF
14 TRBJ1-6 TRBV6-5 CASSLGQGYSPLHF
14 TRBJ1-1 TRBV30 CACVRDTLNTEAFF
13 TRBJ2-1 TRBV7-9 CASSWGQLNEQFF
16 TRBJ2-7 TRBV5-8 CASSFGSGVPGGEQYF
12 TRBJ1-3 TRBV12-5 CASGLSGNTIYF
13 TRBJ1-5 TRBV6-1 CASSDRRYQPQHF
18 TRBJ2-2 TRBV19 CASSRLAGGPVGTGELFF
15 TRBJ2-1 TRBV9 CASSVGPSAYNEQFF
18 TRBJ2-3 TRBV7-9 CASSTTGALTSSTDTQYF
13 TRBJ2-3 TRBV6-5 CASSFLRADTQYF
12 TRBJ1-2 TRBV29-1 CSAEDSPRGYTF
12 TRBJ2-7 TRBV6-5 CASNKNRGEQYF
13 TRBJ2-7 TRBV14 CASSLRAGGREYF
13 TRBJ1-6 TRBV10-1 CASKSTFNSPLHF
13 TRBJ1-1 TRBV21-1 CASSKGRHFEAFF
14 TRBJ2-3 TRBV27 CASSRESGTDTQYF
14 TRBJ1-3 TRBV3-1/TRBV3-2 CASSLVSSGNTIYF
14 TRBJ1-5 TRBV27 CASSEQVTYQPQHF
14 TRBJ1-6 TRBV2 CARRPQGGNSPLHF
17 TRBJ1-4 TRBV6-1 CASSEDFRQGSSEKLFF
16 TRBJ2-2 TRBV5-1 CASSLAGTRNTGELFF
14 TRBJ2-7 TRBV18 CASSPAGGAHEQYF
15 TRBJ1-5 TRBV4-2 CASSAGSRADQPQHF
14 TRBJ1-2 TRBV7-2 CASSPLRYSYGYTF
14 TRBJ1-1 TRBV3-1/TRBV3-2 CASSQDNMNTEAFF
16 TRBJ2-1 TRBV4-1 CASSQDNGGQGNEQFF
15 TRBJ2-5 TRBV2 CASSELGLYQETQYF
14 TRBJ2-4 TRBV6-6 CASSAGGTKNIQYF
12 TRBJ2-7 TRBV6-5 CASSLSSYEQYF
16 TRBJ2-3 TRBV9 CASSGSGGLLEDTQYF
15 TRBJ2-3 TRBV30 CAWSGTGASTDTQYF
16 TRBJ1-5 TRBV18 CASSPGQTNSNQPQHF
15 TRBJ1-1 TRBV7-2 CASRFFEIRAAEAFF
15 TRBJ2-6 TRBV5-8 CASSFIFSGANVLTF
15 TRBJ2-3 TRBV11-2 CASSPYRVRGDTQYF
13 TRBJ2-1 TRBV3-1/TRBV3-2 CASSQDSHNEQFF
13 TRBJ1-1 TRBV29-1 CSVKGLMNTEAFF
16 TRBJ2-7 TRBV30 CAWSGLMRVYSYEQYF
15 TRBJ2-1 TRBV18 CASSPIDRGSDEQFF
15 TRBJ2-3 TRBV3-1/TRBV3-2 CASSLRTGGTDTQYF
13 TRBJ1-1 TRBV12-3/TRBV12-4 CASSLRGRTEAFF
16 TRBJ2-1 TRBV6-1 CASSADPSGTNNEQFF
17 TRBJ2-2 TRBV3-1/TRBV3-2 CASSQDGLAGGAGELFF
13 TRBJ2-3 TRBV5-1 CASSLGFTDTQYF
14 TRBJ2-1 TRBV24-1 CATSVPPQVREQFF
14 TRBJ1-2 TRBV28 CAITEGTGNYGYTF